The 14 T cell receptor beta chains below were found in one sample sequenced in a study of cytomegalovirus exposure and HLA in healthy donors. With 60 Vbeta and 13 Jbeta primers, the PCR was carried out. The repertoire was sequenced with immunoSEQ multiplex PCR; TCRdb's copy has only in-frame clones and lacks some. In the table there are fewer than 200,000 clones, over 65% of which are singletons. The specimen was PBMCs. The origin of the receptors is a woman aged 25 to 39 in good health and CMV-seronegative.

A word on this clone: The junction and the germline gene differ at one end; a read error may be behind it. CDR3 residues: CASSATGITGTQYF. For the CDR3, the DNA is TGTGCCAGCAGTGCGACAGGGATCACAGGTACGCAGTATTTT. V and J are TRBV2 and TRBJ2-3, with 7 bases identical to TRBD1. Per germline, CDR1 SNHLY and CDR2 FYNNEI. The CDR3 is 14 residues long.

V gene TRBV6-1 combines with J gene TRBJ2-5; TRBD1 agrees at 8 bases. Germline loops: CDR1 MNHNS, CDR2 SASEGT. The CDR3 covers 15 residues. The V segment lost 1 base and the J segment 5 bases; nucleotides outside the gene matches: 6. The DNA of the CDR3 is TGTGCCAGCAGTGAAGGCACAGGGGGAAGCGAGACCCAGTACTTC. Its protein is CASSEGTGGSETQYF.

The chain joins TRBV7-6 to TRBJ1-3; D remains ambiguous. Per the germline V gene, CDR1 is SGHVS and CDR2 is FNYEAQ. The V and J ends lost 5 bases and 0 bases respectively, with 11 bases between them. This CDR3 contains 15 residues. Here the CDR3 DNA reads TGTGCCAGCAGCCCCAGGATCACCTCTGGAAACACCATATATTTT. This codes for CASSPRITSGNTIYF.

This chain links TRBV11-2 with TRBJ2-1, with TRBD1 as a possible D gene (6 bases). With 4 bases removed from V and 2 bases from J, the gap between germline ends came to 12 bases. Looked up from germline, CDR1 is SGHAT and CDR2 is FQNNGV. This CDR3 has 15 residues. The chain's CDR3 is CASSSTTGTYNEQFF. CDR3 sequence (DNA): TGTGCCAGCAGCTCAACGACAGGTACCTACAATGAGCAGTTCTTC.

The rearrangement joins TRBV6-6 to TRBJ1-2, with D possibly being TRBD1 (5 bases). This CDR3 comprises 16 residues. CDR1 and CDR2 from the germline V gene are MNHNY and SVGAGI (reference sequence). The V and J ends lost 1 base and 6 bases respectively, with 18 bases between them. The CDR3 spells CASSYFGGGRLDGYTF. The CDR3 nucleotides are TGTGCCAGCAGTTACTTCGGGGGAGGGAGGCTGGATGGCTACACCTTC.

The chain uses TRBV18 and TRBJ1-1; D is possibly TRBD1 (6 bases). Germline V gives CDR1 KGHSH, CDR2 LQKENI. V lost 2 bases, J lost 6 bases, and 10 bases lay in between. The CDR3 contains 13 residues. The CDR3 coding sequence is TGTGCCAGCTCACCATGGTCAGGGGCTGAAGCTTTCTTT. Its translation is CASSPWSGAEAFF.

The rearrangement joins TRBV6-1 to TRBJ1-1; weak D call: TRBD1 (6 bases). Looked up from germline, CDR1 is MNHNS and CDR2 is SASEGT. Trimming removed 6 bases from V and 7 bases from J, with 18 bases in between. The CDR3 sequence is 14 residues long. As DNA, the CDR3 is TGTGCCAGCAGCGCGACCCGACAGGTGGGTGAAGCTTTCTTT. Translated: CASSATRQVGEAFF.

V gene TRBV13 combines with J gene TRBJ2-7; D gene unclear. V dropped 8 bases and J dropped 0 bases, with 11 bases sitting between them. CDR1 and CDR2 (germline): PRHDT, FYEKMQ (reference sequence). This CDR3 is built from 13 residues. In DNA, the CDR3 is TGTGCCAGCGGTACAGCCAGCTCCTACGAGCAGTACTTC. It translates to CASGTASSYEQYF.

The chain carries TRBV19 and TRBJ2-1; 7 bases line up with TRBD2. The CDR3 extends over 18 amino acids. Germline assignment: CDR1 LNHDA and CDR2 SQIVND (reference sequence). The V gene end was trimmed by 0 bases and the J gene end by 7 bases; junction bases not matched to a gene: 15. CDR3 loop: CASSIDWVGGPGANEQFF. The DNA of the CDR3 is TGTGCCAGTAGTATAGATTGGGTGGGAGGGCCGGGTGCAAATGAGCAGTTCTTC.

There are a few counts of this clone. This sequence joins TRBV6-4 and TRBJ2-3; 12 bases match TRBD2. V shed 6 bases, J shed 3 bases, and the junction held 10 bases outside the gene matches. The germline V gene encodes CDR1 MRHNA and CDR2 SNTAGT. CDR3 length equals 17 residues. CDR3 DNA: TGTGCCAGCAGCGCTAGCGGGGGGGCATCTCCGACAGATACGCAGTATTTT. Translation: CASSASGGASPTDTQYF.

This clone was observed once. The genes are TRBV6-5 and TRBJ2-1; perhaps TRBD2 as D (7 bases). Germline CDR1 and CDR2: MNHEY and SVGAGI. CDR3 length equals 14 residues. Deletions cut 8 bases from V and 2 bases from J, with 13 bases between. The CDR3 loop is CASGGGRTYNEQFF. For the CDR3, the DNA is TGTGCCAGCGGGGGGGGCCGGACCTACAATGAGCAGTTCTTC.

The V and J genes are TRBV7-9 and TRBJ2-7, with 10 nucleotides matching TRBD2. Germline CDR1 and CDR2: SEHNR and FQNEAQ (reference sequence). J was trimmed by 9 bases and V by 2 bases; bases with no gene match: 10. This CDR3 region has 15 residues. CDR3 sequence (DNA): TGTGCCAGCAGCTTAATTCTAGCGGGGGAATATGGGCAGTACTTC. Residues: CASSLILAGEYGQYF. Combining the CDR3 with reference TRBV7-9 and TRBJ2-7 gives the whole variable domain DTGVSQNPRHKITKRGQNVTFRCDPISEHNRLYWYRQTLGQGPEFLTYFQNEAQLEKSRLLSDRFSAERPKGSFSTLEIQRTEQGDSAMYLCASSLILAGEYGQYFGPGTRLTVT.

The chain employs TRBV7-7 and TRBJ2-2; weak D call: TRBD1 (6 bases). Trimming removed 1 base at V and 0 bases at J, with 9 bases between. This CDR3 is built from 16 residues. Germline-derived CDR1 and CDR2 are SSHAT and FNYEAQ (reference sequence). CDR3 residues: CASSLVGQPNTGELFF. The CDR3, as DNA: TGTGCCAGCAGCTTAGTGGGACAACCGAACACCGGGGAGCTGTTTTTT.

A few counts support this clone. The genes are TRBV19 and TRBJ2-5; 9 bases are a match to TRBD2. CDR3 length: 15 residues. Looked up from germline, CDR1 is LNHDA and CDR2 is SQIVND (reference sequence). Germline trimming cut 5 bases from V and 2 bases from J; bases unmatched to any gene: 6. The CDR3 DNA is TGTGCCAGTAGTGCTAAGACTAGCGGACAAGAGACCCAGTACTTC. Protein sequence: CASSAKTSGQETQYF.